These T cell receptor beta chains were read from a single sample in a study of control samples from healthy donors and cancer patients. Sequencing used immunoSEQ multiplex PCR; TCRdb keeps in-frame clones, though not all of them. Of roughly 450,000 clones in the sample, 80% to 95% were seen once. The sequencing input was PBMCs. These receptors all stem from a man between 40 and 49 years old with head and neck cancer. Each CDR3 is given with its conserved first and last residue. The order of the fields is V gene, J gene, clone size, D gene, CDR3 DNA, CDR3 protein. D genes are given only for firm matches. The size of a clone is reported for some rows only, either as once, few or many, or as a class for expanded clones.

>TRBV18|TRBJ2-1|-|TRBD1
TGTGCCAGCTCACCATTTGGACAGGCCGTACCTCCCCCGATCTACAATGAGCAGTTCTTC
CASSPFGQAVPPPIYNEQFF
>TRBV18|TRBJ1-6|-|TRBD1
TGTGCCAGCTCCCTCGGACAGGGGAGATCACCCCTCCACTTT
CASSLGQGRSPLHF
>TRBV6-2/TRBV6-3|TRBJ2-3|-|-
TGTGCCAGCAGTTACGTAAGCTTCACAGATACGCAGTATTTT
CASSYVSFTDTQYF
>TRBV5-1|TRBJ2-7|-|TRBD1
TGCGCCAGCAGACCCGACAGGGGCTACGAGCAGTACTTC
CASRPDRGYEQYF
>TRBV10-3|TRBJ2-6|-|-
TGTGCCATCAGTGAAGCAGGGATTTTCGGCTCTGGGGCCAACGTCCTGACTTTC
CAISEAGIFGSGANVLTF
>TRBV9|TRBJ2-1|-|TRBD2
TGTGCCAGCAGCCCCCGACTAGCGGGGGCCAATGAGCAGTTCTTC
CASSPRLAGANEQFF
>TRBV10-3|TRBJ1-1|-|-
TGTGCCATCAGTGGAGCCTGGGGGGACACTGAAGCTTTCTTT
CAISGAWGDTEAFF
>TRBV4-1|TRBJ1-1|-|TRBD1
TGCGCCAGCAGCCAAACTGGGGCAGGGGGGGCTGAAGCTTTCTTT
CASSQTGAGGAEAFF
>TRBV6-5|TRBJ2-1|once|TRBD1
TGTGCCAGCAGTTACTATCAGGGGGCCACTTACAATGAGCAGTTCTTC
CASSYYQGATYNEQFF
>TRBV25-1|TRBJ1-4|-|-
TGTGCCAGCAGTTTTCAAGGAGTAACTAATGAAAAACTGTTTTTT
CASSFQGVTNEKLFF
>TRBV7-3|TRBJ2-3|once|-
TGTGCCAGCAGCTTAAAAGCGGGTGACAGTAACCCCGCGGCGGATTTT
CASSLKAGDSNPAADF
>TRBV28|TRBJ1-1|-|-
TGTGCTAGTCTACCTGGGGGACTGGTAGAGAGGACTGAAGCTTTCTTT
CASLPGGLVERTEAFF
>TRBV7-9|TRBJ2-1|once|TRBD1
TGTGCCAGCAGCCCACAGGGGCCAAGCTCCTACAATGAGCAGTTCTTC
CASSPQGPSSYNEQFF
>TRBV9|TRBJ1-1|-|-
TGTGCCAGCAGCCTCCTTGACGGCGACACTGAAGCTTTCTTT
CASSLLDGDTEAFF
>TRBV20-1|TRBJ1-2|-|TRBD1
TGCAGTGCTAGTGTGACAGGGTGGGGCTACACCTTC
CSASVTGWGYTF